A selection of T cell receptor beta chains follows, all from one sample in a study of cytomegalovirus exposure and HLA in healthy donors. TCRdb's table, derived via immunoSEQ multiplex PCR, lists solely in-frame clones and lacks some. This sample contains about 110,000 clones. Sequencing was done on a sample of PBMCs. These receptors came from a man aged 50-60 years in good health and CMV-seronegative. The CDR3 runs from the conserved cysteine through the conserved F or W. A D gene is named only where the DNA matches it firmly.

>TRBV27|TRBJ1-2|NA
TGTGCCAGCAGTTTAAAGCGTGGGGCAGACTATGGCTACACCTTC
CASSLKRGADYGYTF
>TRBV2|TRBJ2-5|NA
TGTGCCAGCAGTGTGCGAGGGGAGACCCAGTACTTC
CASSVRGETQYF
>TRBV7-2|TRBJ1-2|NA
TGTGCCAGCAGCCCCGGGACTCACTATGGCTACACCTTC
CASSPGTHYGYTF
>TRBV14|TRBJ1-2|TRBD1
TGTGCCAGCAGCCTCAAGACAGGGGCCTTTTCTAACTATGGCTACACCTTC
CASSLKTGAFSNYGYTF
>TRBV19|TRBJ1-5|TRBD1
TGTGCCAGTAGGGGACAGGGAAATCAGCCCCAGCATTTT
CASRGQGNQPQHF
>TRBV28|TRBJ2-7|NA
TGTGCCAGCAGTCCCCTCAGGGACGAGCAGTACTTC
CASSPLRDEQYF
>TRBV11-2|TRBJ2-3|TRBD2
TGTGCCAGCAGCTTTTCGGTTCCCGGGACTACGACAGATACGCAGTATTTT
CASSFSVPGTTTDTQYF
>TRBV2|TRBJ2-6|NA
TGTGCCAGCAGTGAACAGGGGGGAGGGGCCAACGTCCTGACTTTC
CASSEQGGGANVLTF
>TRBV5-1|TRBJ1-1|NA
TGCGCCAGCAGCTTGACACAGAACACTGAAGCTTTCTTT
CASSLTQNTEAFF
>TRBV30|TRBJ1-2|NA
TGTGCCTGGAGTGCGGACAGACTCTATGGCTACACCTTC
CAWSADRLYGYTF
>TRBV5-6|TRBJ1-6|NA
TGTGCCAGCAGCAGGCCCGGGGAGGTGGGTTCACCCCTCCACTTT
CASSRPGEVGSPLHF
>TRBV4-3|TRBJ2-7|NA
TGCGCCAGCAGCCAAGGGGTACAGAACTACGAGCAGTACTTC
CASSQGVQNYEQYF
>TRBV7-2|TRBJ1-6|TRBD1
TGTGCCAGCAGCTTAGGACAGGGCTATAATTCACCCCTCCACTTT
CASSLGQGYNSPLHF
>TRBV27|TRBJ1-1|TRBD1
TGTGCCAGCAGTTTGCCGAGGACAGGGAGGGGGACTGAAGCTTTCTTT
CASSLPRTGRGTEAFF
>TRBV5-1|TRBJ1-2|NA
TGCGCCAGCAGCTTGAGTGGTTGGAATACAGGGTCAGAACTTCTCTCTGGCTACACCTTC
CASSLSGWNTGSELLSGYTF
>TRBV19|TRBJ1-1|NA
TGTGCCAGTAGTATCGGCAGAGGTCCTATGAACACTGAAGCTTTCTTT
CASSIGRGPMNTEAFF
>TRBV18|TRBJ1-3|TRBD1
TGTGCCAGCTCACCTGGACAGGAATCTGGAAACACCATATATTTT
CASSPGQESGNTIYF
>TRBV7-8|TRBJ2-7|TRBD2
TGTGCCAGCAGCTTTAGCGGGATCACCCACGAGCAGTACTTC
CASSFSGITHEQYF
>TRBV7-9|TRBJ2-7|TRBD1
TGTGCCAGCAGCTCGACAGGGGCGGGCGAGCAGTACTTC
CASSSTGAGEQYF
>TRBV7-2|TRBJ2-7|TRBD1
TGTGCCAGCAGCTTCGACAGGGGGCTTAGCGAGCAGTACTTC
CASSFDRGLSEQYF
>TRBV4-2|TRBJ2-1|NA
TGTGCCAGCAGCCCTACGGAGAGCTCCTACAATGAGCAGTTCTTC
CASSPTESSYNEQFF
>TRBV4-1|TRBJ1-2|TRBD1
TGCGCCAGCAGCCAACTACAGGGGGAAATGAGTGGCTACACCTTC
CASSQLQGEMSGYTF
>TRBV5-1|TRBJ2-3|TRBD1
TGCGCCAGCAGCTCAAACGACAGGGGGCATACGCAGTATTTT
CASSSNDRGHTQYF
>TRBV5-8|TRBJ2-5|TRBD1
TGTGCCAGCAGCAGCCGACAGGGGGACAAGACCCAGTACTTC
CASSSRQGDKTQYF
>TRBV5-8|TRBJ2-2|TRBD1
TGTGCCAGCAGCTTGGAATCCGGGACAGGGAAGCGGGCCGGGGAGCTGTTTTTT
CASSLESGTGKRAGELFF
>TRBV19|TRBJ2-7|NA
TGTGCCAGCGTACGCGCGGGGAATCGGCCCTACGAGCAGTACTTC
CASVRAGNRPYEQYF
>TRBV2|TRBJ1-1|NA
TGTGCCAGCAGGGAGGGGATTGACACTGAAGCTTTCTTT
CASREGIDTEAFF
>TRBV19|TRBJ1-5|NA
TGTGCCAGTAATGGCGGTTTGGATCAGCCCCAGCATTTT
CASNGGLDQPQHF
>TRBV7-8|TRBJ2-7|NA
TGTGCCAGCAGCTTAGGGGCAGGGGTAATCCACGAGCAGTACTTC
CASSLGAGVIHEQYF
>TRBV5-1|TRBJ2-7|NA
TGCGCCAGCAGCTTGACCCCTCGACCGGGGGAGGACGAGCAGTACTTC
CASSLTPRPGEDEQYF
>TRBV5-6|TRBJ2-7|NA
TGTGCCAGCAGCTTGCTCTCCCGCGAGCAGTACTTC
CASSLLSREQYF
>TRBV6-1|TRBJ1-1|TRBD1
TGTGCCAGCAATTATTTTACAGGGGCGAACACTGAAGCTTTCTTT
CASNYFTGANTEAFF
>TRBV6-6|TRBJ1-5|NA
TGTGCCAGCAGTTACGGCAGGGGAGGCAATCAGCCCCAGCATTTT
CASSYGRGGNQPQHF
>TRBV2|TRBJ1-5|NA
TGTGCCAGCAGTGAAGCGAGGCCGAATCAGCCCCAGCATTTT
CASSEARPNQPQHF
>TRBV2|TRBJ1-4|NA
TGTGCCAGCACGCAGGATAATGAAAAACTGTTTTTT
CASTQDNEKLFF
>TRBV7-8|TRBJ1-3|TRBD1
TGTGCCAGCAGCTTTACAGGGGGCGAGTTCTCTGGAAACACCATATATTTT
CASSFTGGEFSGNTIYF
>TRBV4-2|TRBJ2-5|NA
TGTGCCAGCAGCCAAGTCCCAGAAGAGACCCAGTACTTC
CASSQVPEETQYF
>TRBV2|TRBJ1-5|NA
TGTGCCAGCAGGGGACAATACAATCAGCCCCAGCATTTT
CASRGQYNQPQHF
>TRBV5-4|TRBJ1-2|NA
TGTGCCAGCAGCTCGTACAAAGAACTCGCGGGAACCTATGGCTACACCTTC
CASSSYKELAGTYGYTF